This TCR beta chain came from a study of blood T cell repertoires in COVID-19. Overall study context: Both acute and convalescent COVID-19 samples were obtained from the United States, Italy and Spain. T cells, B-cell-depleted T cells, or PBMCs provided the cDNA or gDNA that served as material.

CDR1 and CDR2 from the germline V gene are SGHKS and YYEKEE (reference sequence). With V trimmed by 0 bases and J by 6 bases, 6 bases remained unmatched. The length of the CDR3 is 15 residues. Researchers sorted participants into cohorts using their self-reported clinical history. Profiling relied on immunoSEQ multiplex PCR, and the TCRdb table lists in-frame clones only, not all of them. The sample shows under 300,000 clones, around 86% of them seen only once. This sequence joins TRBV5-5 and TRBJ2-1; 7 bases line up with TRBD1. This sequence was found in a woman aged 40-49 years with acute COVID-19. The sequencing input was PBMCs or T cells enriched from blood (not recorded which). CDR3 loop: CASSLGGQAFNEQFF. DNA of the CDR3: TGTGCCAGCAGCTTGGGCGGACAGGCCTTCAATGAGCAGTTCTTC.